The 8 T cell receptor beta chains below were found in one sample sequenced in a study of shared clonotypes between healthy human individuals. The naive CD8 subset, CD45RO-negative cells positively selected for CCR7, excluded terminally differentiated effector memory CD45RA+ cells. Assay used: immunoSEQ multiplex PCR; TCRdb lists only in-frame clones, some missing. Here the sample spans millions of clones, about 94% being singletons. Source material: naive CD8+ T cells sorted from blood. The receptors were sampled from a man aged 18 to 29 in good health.

CDR3 in DNA: TGTGCCAGCAGCTTAGTCTATGGGACTAGCGAGGGGGAGACCCAGTACTTC. This translates into CASSLVYGTSEGETQYF. The V gene is TRBV7-2, the J gene TRBJ2-5; 10 positions agree with TRBD2. Germline V lookup: CDR1 SGHTA, CDR2 FQGNSA. J lost 5 bases, V lost 1 base, and 10 bases had no gene match. CDR3 length: 17 residues.

A word on this clone: At the DNA level, this CDR3 is encoded by other sequences in the same sample as well. The chain is built from TRBV6-1 and TRBJ1-1; 7 nucleotides line up with TRBD1. CDR1 MNHNS and CDR2 SASEGT come from the germline V gene. V trimming: 5 bases; J trimming: 0 bases; junction bases outside the gene matches: 3. There are 14 residues in the CDR3. The CDR3 DNA follows: TGTGCCAGCAGTTCGGGACAGCTGAACACTGAAGCTTTCTTT. Protein: CASSSGQLNTEAFF.

The chain employs TRBV9 and TRBJ2-7, with D perhaps TRBD2 (6 bases). The germline V gene has CDR1 SGDLS and CDR2 YYNGEE. V was cut by 0 bases and J by 6 bases, with 16 bases left in between. The CDR3 is made up of 15 amino acids. CDR3 region: CASSVGGEGLPEQYF. CDR3 coding DNA: TGTGCCAGCAGCGTAGGGGGGGAAGGGTTGCCCGAGCAGTACTTC.

The chain recombines TRBV19 with TRBJ1-1; a weak D match, TRBD1 (5 bases). V was trimmed by 3 bases and J by 6 bases, leaving 11 bases between them. Germline values: CDR1 LNHDA, CDR2 SQIVND (reference sequence). CDR3 length equals 13 residues. The CDR3 loop reads CASSIGGSAEAFF. CDR3 DNA sequence: TGTGCCAGTAGTATCGGGGGATCGGCTGAAGCTTTCTTT.

The V call is TRBV5-1, the J call TRBJ2-2, with 11 bases identical to TRBD1. The trim removed 2 bases at V and 8 bases at J, leaving 23 bases unmatched. Germline CDR1 is SGHRS and CDR2 is YFSETQ. This CDR3 is 21 amino acids long. The chain's CDR3 is CASSFPGTGGTKPSPGGELFF. CDR3 nucleotide sequence: TGCGCCAGCAGCTTCCCCGGGACAGGGGGGACAAAGCCCTCTCCCGGAGGGGAGCTGTTTTTT.

The chain combines TRBV7-6 with TRBJ1-2; 8 nucleotides match TRBD1. The CDR3 length is 13 residues. Trimming took 5 bases from V and 4 from J; bases not matched to a gene: 3. Germline lookup yields CDR1 SGHVS and CDR2 FNYEAQ. The CDR3 DNA reads as TGTGCCAGCAGCCAGGGACAGGTCTATGGCTACACCTTC. It specifies CASSQGQVYGYTF.

This chain links TRBV7-6 with TRBJ2-7, with TRBD1 matching over 7 bases. CDR3 length equals 14 residues. After removal of 3 bases from V and 3 bases from J, the junction contained 5 bases not matched to a gene. Germline CDR1 and CDR2: SGHVS and FNYEAQ. The CDR3 reads CASSLGTALYEQYF. The CDR3 DNA reads as TGTGCCAGCAGCTTGGGGACAGCCCTCTACGAGCAGTACTTC.

This CDR3 is CASSLGLAGEQYF. As DNA, the CDR3 is TGTGCCAGCAGCCTTGGACTAGCGGGCGAGCAGTACTTC. The rearrangement joins TRBV11-1 to TRBJ2-7; TRBD2 matches at 11 bases. The CDR3 consists of 13 residues. CDR1 is SGHAT and CDR2 is FQDESV in the germline V gene (reference sequence). Unmatched junction bases numbered 3, after V lost 5 bases and J lost 6 bases.